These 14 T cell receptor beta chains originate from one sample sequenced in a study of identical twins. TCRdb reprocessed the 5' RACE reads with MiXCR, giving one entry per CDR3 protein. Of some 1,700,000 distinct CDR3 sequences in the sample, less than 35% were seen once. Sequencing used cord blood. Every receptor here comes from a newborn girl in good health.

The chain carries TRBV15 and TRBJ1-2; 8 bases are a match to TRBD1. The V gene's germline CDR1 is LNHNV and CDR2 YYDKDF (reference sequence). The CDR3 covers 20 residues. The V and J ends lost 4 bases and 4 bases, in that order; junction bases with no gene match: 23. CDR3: CATSMWISAPQGALGYGYTF. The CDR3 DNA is TGTGCCACCAGCATGTGGATCTCAGCCCCGCAGGGGGCGCTGGGCTATGGCTACACCTTC.

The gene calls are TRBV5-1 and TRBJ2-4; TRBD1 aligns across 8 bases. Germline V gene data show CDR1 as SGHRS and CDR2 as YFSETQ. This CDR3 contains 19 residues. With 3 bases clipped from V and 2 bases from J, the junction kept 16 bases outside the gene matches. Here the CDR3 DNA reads TGCGCCAGCAGCTGGCCCCGGACAGGGCATCTTCTTACCAAAAACATTCAGTACTTC. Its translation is CASSWPRTGHLLTKNIQYF.

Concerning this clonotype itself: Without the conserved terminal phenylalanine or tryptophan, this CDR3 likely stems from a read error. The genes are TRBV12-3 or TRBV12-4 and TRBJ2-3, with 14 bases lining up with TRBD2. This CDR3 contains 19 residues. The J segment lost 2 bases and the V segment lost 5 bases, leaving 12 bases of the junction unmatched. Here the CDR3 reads CASSPRQRGLAGVTDTQYS. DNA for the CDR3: TGTGCCAGCAGTCCCCGACAACGGGGACTAGCGGGAGTCACAGATACGCAGTATTCT.

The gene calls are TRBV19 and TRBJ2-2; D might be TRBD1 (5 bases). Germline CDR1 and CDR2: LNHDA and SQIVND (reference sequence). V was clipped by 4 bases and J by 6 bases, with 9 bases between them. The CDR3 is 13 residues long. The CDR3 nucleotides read TGTGCCAGTAGTAGACAGAGATCCGGGGAGCTGTTTTTT. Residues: CASSRQRSGELFF. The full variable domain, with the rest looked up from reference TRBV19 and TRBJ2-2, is DGGITQSPKYLFRKEGQNVTLSCEQNLNHDAMYWYRQDPGQGLRLIYYSQIVNDFQKGDIAEGYSVSREKKESFPLTVTSAQKNPTAFYLCASSRQRSGELFFGEGSRLTVL.

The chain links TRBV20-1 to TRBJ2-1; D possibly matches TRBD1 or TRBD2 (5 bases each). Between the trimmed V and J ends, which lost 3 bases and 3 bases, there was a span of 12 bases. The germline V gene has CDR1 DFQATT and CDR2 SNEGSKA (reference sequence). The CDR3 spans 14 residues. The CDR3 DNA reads TGCAGTGCTAGTTCCAGCGGACACTACAATGAGCAGTTCTTC. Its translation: CSASSSGHYNEQFF.

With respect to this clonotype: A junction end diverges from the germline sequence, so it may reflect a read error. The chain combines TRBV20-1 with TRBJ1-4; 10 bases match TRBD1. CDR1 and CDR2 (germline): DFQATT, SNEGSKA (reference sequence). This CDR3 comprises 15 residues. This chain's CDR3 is CSTRPGTGANEKLFF. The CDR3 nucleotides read TGCAGTACTAGACCAGGGACAGGGGCTAATGAAAAACTGTTTTTT.

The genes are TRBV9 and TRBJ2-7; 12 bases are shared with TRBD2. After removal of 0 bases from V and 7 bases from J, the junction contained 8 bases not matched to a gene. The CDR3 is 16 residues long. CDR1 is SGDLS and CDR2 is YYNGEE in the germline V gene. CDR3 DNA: TGTGCCAGCAGCGTAGCGACTAGCGGGGGCTACAATGAGCAGTACTTC. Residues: CASSVATSGGYNEQYF.

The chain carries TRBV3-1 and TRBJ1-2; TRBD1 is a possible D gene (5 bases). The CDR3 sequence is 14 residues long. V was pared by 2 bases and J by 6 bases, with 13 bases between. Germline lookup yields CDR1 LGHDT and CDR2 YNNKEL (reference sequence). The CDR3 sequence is CASSQQGVGDGYTF. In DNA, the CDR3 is TGTGCCAGCAGCCAACAGGGAGTAGGCGATGGCTACACCTTC. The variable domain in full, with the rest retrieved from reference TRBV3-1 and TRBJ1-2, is DTAVSQTPKYLVTQMGNDKSIKCEQNLGHDTMYWYKQDSKKFLKIMFSYNNKELIINETVPNRFSPKSPDKAHLNLHINSLELGDSAVYFCASSQQGVGDGYTFGSGTRLTVV.

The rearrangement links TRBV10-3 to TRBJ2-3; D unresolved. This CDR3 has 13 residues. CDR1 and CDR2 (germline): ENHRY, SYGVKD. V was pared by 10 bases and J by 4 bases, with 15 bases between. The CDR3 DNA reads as TGTGCCACCTCTAGGCGCGACTCAGATACGCAGTATTTT. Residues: CATSRRDSDTQYF.

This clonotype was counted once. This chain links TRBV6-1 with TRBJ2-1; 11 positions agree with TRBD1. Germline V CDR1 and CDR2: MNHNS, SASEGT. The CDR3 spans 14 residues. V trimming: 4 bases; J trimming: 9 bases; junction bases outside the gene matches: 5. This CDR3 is CASSARDRGGEQFF. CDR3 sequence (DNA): TGTGCCAGCAGTGCACGGGACAGGGGGGGTGAGCAGTTCTTC.

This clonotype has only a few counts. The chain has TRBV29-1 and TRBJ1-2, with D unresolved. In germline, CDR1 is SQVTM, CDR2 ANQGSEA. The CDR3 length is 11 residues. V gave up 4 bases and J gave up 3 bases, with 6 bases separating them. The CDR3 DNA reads TGCAGCGTTGGGCGACACTATGGCTACACCTTC. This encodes CSVGRHYGYTF.

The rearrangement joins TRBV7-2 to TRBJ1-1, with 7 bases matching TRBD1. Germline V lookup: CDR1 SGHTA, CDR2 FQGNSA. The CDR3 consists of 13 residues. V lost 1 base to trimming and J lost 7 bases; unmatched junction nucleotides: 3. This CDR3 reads CASSLDRGNEAFF. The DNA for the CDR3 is TGTGCCAGCAGCTTAGACAGGGGCAATGAAGCTTTCTTT.

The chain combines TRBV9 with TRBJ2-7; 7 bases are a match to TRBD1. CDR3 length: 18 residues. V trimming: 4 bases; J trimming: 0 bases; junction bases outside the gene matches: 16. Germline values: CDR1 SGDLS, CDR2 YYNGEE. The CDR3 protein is CASSKRPIGTASSYEQYF. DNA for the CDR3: TGTGCCAGCAGCAAGCGCCCAATCGGGACAGCAAGCTCCTACGAGCAGTACTTC.

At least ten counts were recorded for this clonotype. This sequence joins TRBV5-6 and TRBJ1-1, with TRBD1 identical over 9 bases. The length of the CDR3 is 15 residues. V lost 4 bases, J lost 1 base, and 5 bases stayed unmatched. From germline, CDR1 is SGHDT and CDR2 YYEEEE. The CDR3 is CASSLEGQGNTEAFF. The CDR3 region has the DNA TGTGCCAGCAGCCTGGAGGGACAGGGGAACACTGAAGCTTTCTTT.